This TCR beta chain was retrieved from a study of technical replicates of blood from a handful of donors. The germline V gene encodes CDR1 MNHEY and CDR2 SMNVEV (reference sequence). V was cut by 6 bases and J by 1 base, with 12 bases left in between. This CDR3 spans 14 amino acids. This table comes from immunoSEQ multiplex PCR, and its TCRdb copy is limited to in-frame clones, with some not included. The sample shows about 57,000 clones, around 84% of them seen only once. The sequenced material came from PBMCs. This rearrangement joins TRBV27 to TRBJ2-5; D is possibly TRBD2 (6 bases). This TCR was sampled from a human donor in good health. Some clones in this sample may be carry-over from other donors' samples. CDR3 sequence (DNA): TGTGCCAGCAGGCGTCTAGCGCTCCAAGAGACCCAGTACTTC. It specifies CASRRLALQETQYF.